This T cell receptor (beta chain) was sequenced during a study of blood T cell repertoires in COVID-19. Overall study context: The study drew acute and convalescent COVID-19 samples from the United States, Italy and Spain. PBMCs, B-cell-depleted T cells, or T cells were the source of the cDNA or gDNA that made up the material.

Per the original methods: Counts of nucleated cells, estimated from reference gene primer amplification, were obtained. Method: immunoSEQ multiplex PCR; TCRdb's copy keeps in-frame clones and lacks some. The DNA was the basis for D and trimming; V, J and clone size are from that table. The repertoire includes about 27,000 clones, just over 85% of them detected once, and under 10% sits in the top ten. The CDR3 spans 16 residues. Germline V gene sequence: CDR1 SGDLS, CDR2 YYNGEE. J gave up 0 bases and V 4 bases, and 6 bases lay outside the gene matches. This TCR came from a woman between 45 and 65 years old with active COVID-19. The specimen was peripheral blood. The chain couples TRBV9 to TRBJ2-2; 7 positions match TRBD2. The CDR3 DNA is TGTGCCAGCAGCTTACGACTAGCACCGAACACCGGGGAGCTGTTTTTT. This sequence encodes CASSLRLAPNTGELFF.